A selection of T cell receptor beta chains follows, all from one sample in a study of T-cell reconstitution after alpha-beta-depleted transplantation in children. TCRdb re-analysed the PCR reads in MiXCR, keeping a single row per CDR3 protein. This sample has a few hundred thousand distinct CDR3 sequences, with roughly 18% found just once. Sample: PBMCs from the stem cell graft donor, taken from the stem cell graft. These receptors were obtained from a human donor who donated a stem cell graft to a child with acute lymphoblastic leukemia. CDR3s leave out the opening cysteine and the closing phenylalanine or tryptophan.

v_call cdr3_aa
TRBV4-1 ASSQDRGLAVEQY
TRBV7-7 ASSADSLSPLH
TRBV7-9 ASSLALGAAIEAF
TRBV24-1 ATSDAGLAGDLTDTQY
TRBV18 ASSRRAEVYGYT
TRBV7-2 ASSLYTGDISGYT
TRBV18 ASSPDDVYSPLH
TRBV7-9 ASSSGTGSAEAF
TRBV5-1 ASSLATSGSATGELF
TRBV27 ASSRVGPDTQY
TRBV2 ASSAGHSISYEQY
TRBV19 ATGADNEQF
TRBV6-1 ASSGGQGGNYGYT
TRBV12-3/TRBV12-4 ASSLWDPQDTQY
TRBV6-5 ASSYSFGGGNTDTQY
TRBV30 AWAPGPNSPLH
TRBV20-1 SGESNSYGYT
TRBV6-1 ASVGGTINNEQF
TRBV3-1 ASSLTGEEGDEQF
TRBV29-1 SIGKYNEQF
TRBV5-1 ASSLREGRVDEQF
TRBV29-1 SVALSADTQY
TRBV7-6 ASRGLAYEQY
TRBV12-3/TRBV12-4 ASSLALAGAGETQY
TRBV7-2 ASSRSRTLH
TRBV2 ASPGLGDTQY
TRBV12-3/TRBV12-4 ASSKDRAEGTEAF
TRBV18 ASSPPPAANEKLF
TRBV20-1 SARELTSTNSEQF
TRBV6-1 ASSDMDRANEKLF
TRBV3-1 ASSQVADQAF
TRBV12-3/TRBV12-4 ASSLEQGNEAF
TRBV5-1 ASSLVPGVADGYT
TRBV5-1 ASHRGRGSPLH
TRBV20-1 SARDPGPYSYEQY
TRBV12-3/TRBV12-4 ASSLGPTGPNGYT
TRBV10-2 ASSEFGQGPYGYT
TRBV29-1 SVESTSGRSSYNEQF
TRBV12-3/TRBV12-4 ASSRGLAGEGEGDQY
TRBV7-9 ASSLAAGNYGYT
TRBV20-1 SAGAGDGLPETQY
TRBV13 ASSPPAWAVYNEQF
TRBV13 ASSSLGTAYEQY
TRBV9 ASSEQGWTEAF
TRBV5-6 ASSLAGRVSNQPQH
TRBV5-1 ASSLRRDSEQY
TRBV20-1 SFPRPGTSNQPQH
TRBV20-1 SARDNGLAGSPHNEQF
TRBV7-9 ASSLAGGAARNYGYT
TRBV6-5 ASSYDRNYGYT
TRBV3-1 ASSKGLAGGGTDTQY
TRBV5-1 ASSLHGASYEQY
TRBV5-1 ASSIDGQGIYTEAF
TRBV3-1 ASSQVPQVSYEQY
TRBV5-1 ASGPVAYNEQF
TRBV10-3 AISRDPSGTLKNTEAF
TRBV27 ASSFSYREIRRSETQY